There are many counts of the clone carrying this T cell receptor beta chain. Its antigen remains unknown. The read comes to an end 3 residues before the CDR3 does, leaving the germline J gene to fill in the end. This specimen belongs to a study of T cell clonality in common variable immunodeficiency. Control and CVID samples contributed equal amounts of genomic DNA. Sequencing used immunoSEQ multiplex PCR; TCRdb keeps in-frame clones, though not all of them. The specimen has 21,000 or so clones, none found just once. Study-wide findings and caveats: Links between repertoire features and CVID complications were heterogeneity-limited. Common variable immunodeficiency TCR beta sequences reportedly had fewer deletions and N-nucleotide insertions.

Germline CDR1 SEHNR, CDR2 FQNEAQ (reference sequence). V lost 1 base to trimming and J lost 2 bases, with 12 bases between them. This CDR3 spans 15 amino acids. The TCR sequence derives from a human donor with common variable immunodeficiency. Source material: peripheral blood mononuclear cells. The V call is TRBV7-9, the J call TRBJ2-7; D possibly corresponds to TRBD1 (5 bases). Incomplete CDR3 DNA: TGTGCCAGCAGCTTAGAAATGCAGGGCGCCTACGAG. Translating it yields CASSLEMQGAYE. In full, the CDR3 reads CASSLEMQGAYEQYF.